Given below is one T cell receptor beta chain in context. Its specificity is unknown. This specimen belongs to a study of cytomegalovirus exposure and HLA in healthy donors. The CDR3 has 16 residues. CDR1 and CDR2 from the germline V gene are LNHDA and SQIVND (reference sequence). Trimming took 7 bases from V and 4 from J, leaving 22 bases between them. PCR amplification relied on 60 Vbeta primers (plus 13 Jbeta primers). Assay: immunoSEQ multiplex PCR; the TCRdb copy retains only in-frame clones and omits some. This table has about 170,000 clones, approximately 84% appearing once. Broader study findings: A highly shared variant cluster was judged a likely technical artifact. Upon later analysis, TCR association rates were observed to vary by HLA locus, being highest for DRB1 and lowest for HLA-C.

This TCR was sampled from a man aged 25 to 40 in good health and CMV-seropositive. The sample taken for sequencing was PBMCs. The rearrangement links TRBV19 to TRBJ1-1; tentatively, D is TRBD1 (5 bases). This CDR3 reads CASIALGQGGGTEAFF. In nucleotides, the CDR3 is TGTGCCAGTATAGCGTTGGGGCAGGGAGGCGGCACTGAAGCTTTCTTT.